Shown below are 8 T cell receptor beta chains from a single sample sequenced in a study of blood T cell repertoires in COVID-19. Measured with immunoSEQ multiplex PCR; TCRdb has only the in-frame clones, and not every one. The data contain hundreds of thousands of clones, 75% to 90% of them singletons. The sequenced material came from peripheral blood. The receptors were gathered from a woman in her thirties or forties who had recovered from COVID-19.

The CDR3 loop is CASSWGTGGTEAFF. Written as DNA, the CDR3 is TGTGCCAGCAGTTGGGGAACAGGGGGCACTGAAGCTTTCTTT. The chain links TRBV6-5 to TRBJ1-1; 8 nucleotides align to TRBD1. CDR1 and CDR2 from the germline V gene are MNHEY and SVGAGI. This CDR3 spans 14 amino acids. V lost 4 bases to trimming and J lost 4 bases; unmatched junction nucleotides: 5.

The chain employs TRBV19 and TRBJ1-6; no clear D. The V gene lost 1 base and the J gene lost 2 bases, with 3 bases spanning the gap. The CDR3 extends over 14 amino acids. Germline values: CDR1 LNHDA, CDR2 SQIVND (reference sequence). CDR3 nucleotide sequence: TGTGCCAGTAGTATAGCCACCTATAATTCACCCCTCCACTTT. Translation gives CASSIATYNSPLHF. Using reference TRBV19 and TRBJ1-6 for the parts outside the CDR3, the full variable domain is DGGITQSPKYLFRKEGQNVTLSCEQNLNHDAMYWYRQDPGQGLRLIYYSQIVNDFQKGDIAEGYSVSREKKESFPLTVTSAQKNPTAFYLCASSIATYNSPLHFGNGTRLTVT.

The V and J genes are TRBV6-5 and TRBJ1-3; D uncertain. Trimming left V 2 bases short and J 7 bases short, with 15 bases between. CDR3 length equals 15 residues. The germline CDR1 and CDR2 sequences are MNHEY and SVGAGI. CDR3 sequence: CASSYGGEAANTIYF. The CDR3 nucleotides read TGTGCCAGCAGTTACGGTGGGGAAGCGGCGAACACCATATATTTT.

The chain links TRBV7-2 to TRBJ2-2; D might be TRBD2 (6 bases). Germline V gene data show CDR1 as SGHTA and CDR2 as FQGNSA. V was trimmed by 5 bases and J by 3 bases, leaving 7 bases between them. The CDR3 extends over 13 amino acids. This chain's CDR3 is CASSRGDTGELFF. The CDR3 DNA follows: TGTGCCAGCAGCCGCGGGGACACCGGGGAGCTGTTTTTT.

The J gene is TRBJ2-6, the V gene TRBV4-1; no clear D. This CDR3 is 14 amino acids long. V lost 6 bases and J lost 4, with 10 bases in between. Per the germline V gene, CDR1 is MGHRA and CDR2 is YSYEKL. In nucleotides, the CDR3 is TGCGCCAGCAGTTACTCGCGAGGGGCCAACGTCCTGACTTTC. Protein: CASSYSRGANVLTF.

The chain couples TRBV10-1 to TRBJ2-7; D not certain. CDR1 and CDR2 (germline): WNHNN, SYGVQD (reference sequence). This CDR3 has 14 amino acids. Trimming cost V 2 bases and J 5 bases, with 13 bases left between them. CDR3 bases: TGCGCCAGCAGTGAGGGGCCCCCCGTCCACGAGCAGTACTTC. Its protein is CASSEGPPVHEQYF.

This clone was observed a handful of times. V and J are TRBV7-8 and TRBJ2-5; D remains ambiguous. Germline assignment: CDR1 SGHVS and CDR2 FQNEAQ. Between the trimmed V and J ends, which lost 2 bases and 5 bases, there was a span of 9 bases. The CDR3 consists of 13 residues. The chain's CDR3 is CASSLSTRETQYF. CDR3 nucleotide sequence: TGTGCCAGCAGCTTATCGACGCGGGAGACCCAGTACTTC.

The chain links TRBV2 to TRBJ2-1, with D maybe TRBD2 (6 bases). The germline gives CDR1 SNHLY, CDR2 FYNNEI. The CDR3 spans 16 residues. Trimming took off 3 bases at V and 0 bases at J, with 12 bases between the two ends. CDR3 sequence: CASSESRGSSYNEQFF. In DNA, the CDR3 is TGTGCCAGCAGTGAGTCGCGGGGAAGCTCCTACAATGAGCAGTTCTTC.